This T cell receptor (beta chain) was observed in a study of blood T cell repertoires in COVID-19. Whole-study context: Spain, Italy and the United States supplied samples that represented acute and convalescent COVID-19. In each case, the material was cDNA or gDNA derived from T cells, B-cell-depleted T cells, or PBMCs.

Germline CDR1 is GTSNPN and CDR2 is SVGIG (reference sequence). The CDR3 contains 22 residues. V lost 2 bases to trimming and J lost 3 bases, with 38 bases between them. Per the original methods: Scientists estimated how many nucleated cells there were by amplifying reference gene primers. TCRdb's table, derived via immunoSEQ multiplex PCR, lists solely in-frame clones and lacks some. The DNA was the basis for D and trimming; V, J and clone size are from that table. The sample carries about 140,000 clones, approximately 78% recorded once. The sample comprised peripheral blood. The chain links TRBV30 to TRBJ2-7; D perhaps matches TRBD1 (6 bases). This receptor was identified in a man aged 55 to 70 who had recovered from COVID-19. Here the CDR3 reads CAWSLINSVVHDRSLRSYEQYF. The CDR3 DNA reads TGTGCCTGGAGTCTAATCAACTCCGTTGTCCACGACAGGTCCCTCCGCAGCTACGAGCAGTACTTC.